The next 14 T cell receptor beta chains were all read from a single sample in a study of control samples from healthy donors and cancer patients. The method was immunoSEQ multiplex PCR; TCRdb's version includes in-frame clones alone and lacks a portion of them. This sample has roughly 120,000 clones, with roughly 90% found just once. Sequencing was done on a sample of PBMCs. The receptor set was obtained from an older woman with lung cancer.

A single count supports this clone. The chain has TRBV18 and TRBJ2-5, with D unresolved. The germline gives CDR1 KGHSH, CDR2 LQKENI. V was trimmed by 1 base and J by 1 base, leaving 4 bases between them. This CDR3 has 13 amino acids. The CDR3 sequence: CASSPLPQETQYF. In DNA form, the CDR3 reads TGTGCCAGCTCACCACTCCCCCAAGAGACCCAGTACTTC.

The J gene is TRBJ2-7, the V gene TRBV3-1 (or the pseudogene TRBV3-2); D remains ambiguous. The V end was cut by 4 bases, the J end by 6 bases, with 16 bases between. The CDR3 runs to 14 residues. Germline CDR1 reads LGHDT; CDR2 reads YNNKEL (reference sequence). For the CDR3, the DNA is TGTGCCAGCAGCCCGGAGTTAGGTGGAGTCGAGCAGTACTTC. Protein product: CASSPELGGVEQYF.

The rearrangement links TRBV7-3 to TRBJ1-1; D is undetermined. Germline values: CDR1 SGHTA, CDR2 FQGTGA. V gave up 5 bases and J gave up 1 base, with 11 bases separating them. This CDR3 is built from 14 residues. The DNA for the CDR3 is TGTGCCAGCAGCCCAGGAGCCTCGAACACTGAAGCTTTCTTT. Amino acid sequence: CASSPGASNTEAFF.

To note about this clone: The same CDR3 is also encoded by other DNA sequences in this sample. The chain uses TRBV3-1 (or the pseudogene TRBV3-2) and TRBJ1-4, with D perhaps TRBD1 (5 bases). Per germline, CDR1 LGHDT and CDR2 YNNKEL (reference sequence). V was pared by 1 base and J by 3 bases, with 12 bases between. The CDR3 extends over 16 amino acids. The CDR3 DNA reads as TGTGCCAGCAGCCAAGGTTCGCGGACACCTAATGAAAAACTGTTTTTT. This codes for CASSQGSRTPNEKLFF.

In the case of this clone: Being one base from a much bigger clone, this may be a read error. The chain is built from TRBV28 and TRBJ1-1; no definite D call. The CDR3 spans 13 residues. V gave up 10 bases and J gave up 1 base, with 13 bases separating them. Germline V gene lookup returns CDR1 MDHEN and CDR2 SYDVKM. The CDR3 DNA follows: TGTGCCAACATTTCCATTCAGAACACTGAAGCTTTCTTT. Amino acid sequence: CANISIQNTEAFF.

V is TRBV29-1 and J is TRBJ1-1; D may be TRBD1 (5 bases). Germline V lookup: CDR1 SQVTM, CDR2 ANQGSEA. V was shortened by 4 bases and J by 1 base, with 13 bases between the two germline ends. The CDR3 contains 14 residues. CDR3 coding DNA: TGCAGCGTTGGGGTGAGAGGGACGAACACTGAAGCTTTCTTT. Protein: CSVGVRGTNTEAFF.

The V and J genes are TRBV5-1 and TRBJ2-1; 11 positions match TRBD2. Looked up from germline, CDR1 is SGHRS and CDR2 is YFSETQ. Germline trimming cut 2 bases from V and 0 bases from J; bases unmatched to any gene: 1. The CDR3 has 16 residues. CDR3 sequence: CASSFTSGSSYNEQFF. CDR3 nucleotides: TGCGCCAGCAGCTTCACTAGCGGGAGCTCCTACAATGAGCAGTTCTTC.

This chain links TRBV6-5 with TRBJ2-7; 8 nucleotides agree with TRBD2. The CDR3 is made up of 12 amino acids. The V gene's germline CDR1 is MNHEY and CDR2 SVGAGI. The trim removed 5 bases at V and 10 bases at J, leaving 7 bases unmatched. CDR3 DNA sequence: TGTGCCAGCAGTCCCGGGGGGGCAGGACAGTACTTC. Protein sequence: CASSPGGAGQYF.

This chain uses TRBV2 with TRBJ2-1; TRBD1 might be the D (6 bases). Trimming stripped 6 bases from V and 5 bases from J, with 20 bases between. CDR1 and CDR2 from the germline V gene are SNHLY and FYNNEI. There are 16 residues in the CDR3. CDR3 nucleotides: TGTGCCAGCAGAGATACAGGGTTTAACCCAAACAATGAGCAGTTCTTC. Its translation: CASRDTGFNPNNEQFF. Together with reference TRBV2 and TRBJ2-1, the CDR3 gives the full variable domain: EPEVTQTPSHQVTQMGQEVILRCVPISNHLYFYWYRQILGQKVEFLVSFYNNEISEKSEIFDDQFSVERPDGSNFTLKIRSTKLEDSAMYFCASRDTGFNPNNEQFFGPGTRLTVL.

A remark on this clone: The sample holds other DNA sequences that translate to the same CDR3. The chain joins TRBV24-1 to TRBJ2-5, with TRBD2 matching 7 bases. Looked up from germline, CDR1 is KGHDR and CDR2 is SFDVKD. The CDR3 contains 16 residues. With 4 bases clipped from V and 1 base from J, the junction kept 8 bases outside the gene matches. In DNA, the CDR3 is TGTGCCACCAGTGAGGGGGGTGCGGGAGCCCAAGAGACCCAGTACTTC. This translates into CATSEGGAGAQETQYF.

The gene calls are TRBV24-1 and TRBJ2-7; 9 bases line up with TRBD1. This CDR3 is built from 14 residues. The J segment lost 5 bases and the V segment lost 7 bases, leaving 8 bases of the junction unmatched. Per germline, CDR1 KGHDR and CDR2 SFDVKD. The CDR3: CATRLDRGRNEQYF. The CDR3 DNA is TGTGCCACCAGACTCGACAGGGGGAGGAACGAGCAGTACTTC.

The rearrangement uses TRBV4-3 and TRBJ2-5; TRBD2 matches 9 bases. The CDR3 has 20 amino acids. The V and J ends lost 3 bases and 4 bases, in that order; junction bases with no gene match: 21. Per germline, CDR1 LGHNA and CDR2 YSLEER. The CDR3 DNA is TGCGCCAGCAGCCAGTACTCCTTAAGAGAGGGCGGGGGGGCCGTAGAGACCCAGTACTTC. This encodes CASSQYSLREGGGAVETQYF.

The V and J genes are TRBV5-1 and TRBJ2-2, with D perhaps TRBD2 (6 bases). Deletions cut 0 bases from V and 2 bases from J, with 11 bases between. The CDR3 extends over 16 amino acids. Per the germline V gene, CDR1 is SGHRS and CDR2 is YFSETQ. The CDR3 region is CASSLGGGVNTGELFF. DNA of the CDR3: TGCGCCAGCAGCTTGGGCGGCGGGGTCAACACCGGGGAGCTGTTTTTT.

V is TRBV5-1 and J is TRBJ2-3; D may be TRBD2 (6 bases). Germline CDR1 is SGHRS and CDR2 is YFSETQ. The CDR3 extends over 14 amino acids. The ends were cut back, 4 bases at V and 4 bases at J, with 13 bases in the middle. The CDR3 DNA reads TGCGCCAGCAGCCGGGAGACACCGCCAGATACGCAGTATTTT. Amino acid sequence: CASSRETPPDTQYF.